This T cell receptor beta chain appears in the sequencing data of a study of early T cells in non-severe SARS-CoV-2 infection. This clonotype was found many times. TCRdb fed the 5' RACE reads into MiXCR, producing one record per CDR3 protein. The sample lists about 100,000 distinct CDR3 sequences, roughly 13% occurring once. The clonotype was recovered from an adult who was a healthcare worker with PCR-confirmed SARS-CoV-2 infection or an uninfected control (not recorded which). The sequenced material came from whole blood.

CDR3 protein: CSARDQTSGLVYEQYF. The CDR3 DNA reads TGCAGTGCTAGAGATCAAACTTCCGGACTAGTCTACGAGCAGTACTTC. The rearrangement uses TRBV20-1 and TRBJ2-7, with 7 bases identical to TRBD2. After removal of 0 bases from V and 3 bases from J, the junction contained 11 bases not matched to a gene. The CDR3 is 16 residues long. Per the germline V gene, CDR1 is DFQATT and CDR2 is SNEGSKA (reference sequence).